The present TCR beta chain was sequenced within a study of T cells in Graves' hyperthyroidism and ophthalmopathy. Study context: Prior to any treatment, at the point of initial diagnosis, peripheral blood was collected.

Patients between 18 and 65 years old had hyperthyroidism, newly diagnosed and lasting under 2 months. Diagnoses were established using clinical symptoms, serum thyroxine and TRAb, thyroid ultrasound and orbital computed tomography. Study-wide points: Researchers report that a 13 V-J model separated ophthalmopathy from stable hyperthyroidism.

The CDR3 is made up of 14 amino acids. Trimming stripped 7 bases from V and 8 bases from J, with 17 bases between. TCR beta CDR3 region amplification was performed from RNA transcripts. TCR CDR3 regions were first amplified by RT-PCR with HTBI primers. TCRdb reprocessed the multiplex PCR reads via MiXCR and lists one record per CDR3 protein. The sample holds 550,000 to 850,000 distinct CDR3 sequences, under 20% seen once. As for this clonotype: Its specificity is not known.

Input material: blood. The chain uses TRBV12-3 or TRBV12-4 and TRBJ1-4; no reliable D call. This TCR was sampled from a woman aged 45-65 years with Graves' hyperthyroidism that later progressed to Graves' ophthalmopathy. CDR3 DNA: TGTGCCAGCAATCCCAACGGGGATGGGGAAAAACTGTTTTTT. It codes for CASNPNGDGEKLFF.